The 2 T cell receptor beta chains reported below all come from one sample, sequenced in a study of naive and memory T cell subsets. Both TRBC1 and TRBC2 were covered by a beta constant-region primer of two equimolar oligonucleotides. Ligated cDNA was amplified by four rounds of PCR with nested alpha and beta constant-region primers and SP2. TCRdb redid the calling of the UMI-ligation and nested PCR reads with MiXCR, one entry per CDR3 protein. Of 15,000 to 20,000 distinct CDR3 sequences in the sample, roughly 8.7% were seen once. The specimen sequenced was central memory CD8+ T cells from blood. Receptors were obtained from a human donor in good health.

Regarding this clonotype: A much larger clone sits a single nucleotide away, making a read error possible. Likely a read error: the CDR3 ends without its conserved phenylalanine or tryptophan. The chain is built from TRBV6-2 or TRBV6-3 and TRBJ2-6, with D unresolved. CDR3 length equals 14 residues. V lost 4 bases and J 1 base, leaving 5 bases between the germline ends. Germline CDR1 is MNHEY and CDR2 is SVGEGT. In DNA, the CDR3 is TGTGCCAGCAGTTTCGTGTCTGGGGCCAACGTCCTGACTCTC. Its translation: CASSFVSGANVLTL.

In its sample, this clonotype ranks as large (0.1 to 1%). The genes are TRBV20-1 and TRBJ2-7, with TRBD2 matching over 8 bases. CDR1 and CDR2 from the germline V gene are DFQATT and SNEGSKA (reference sequence). This CDR3 has 15 amino acids. V dropped 5 bases and J dropped 6; count of bases not matched to a gene: 15. The CDR3 DNA sequence: TGCAGTGCTGAGCAACCGGGACTAGAAACCTCCGAGCAGTACTTC. It translates to CSAEQPGLETSEQYF.